A selection of T cell receptor beta chains follows, all from one sample in a study of spatial heterogeneity in lung cancer. MiXCR, run by TCRdb on the 5' RACE reads, gives a single entry per CDR3 protein. This table has approximately 18,000 distinct CDR3 sequences, under 7% appearing once. Specimen: lung tumor tissue, collected at surgery. The receptors originated from a female donor with early-stage non-small cell lung cancer. CDR3s include the opening cysteine and the closing phenylalanine or tryptophan.

>TRBV6-6|TRBJ2-3|15
CASTRFLGATDTQYF
>TRBV12-3/TRBV12-4|TRBJ2-5|14
CASSNLDRVETQYF
>TRBV14|TRBJ2-7|11
CASSRSYEQYF
>TRBV5-1|TRBJ2-1|13
CASSLDSLNEQFF
>TRBV6-1|TRBJ1-5|19
CASSEAHGTGAPTNQPQHF
>TRBV7-6|TRBJ2-7|11
CASSLFYEQYF
>TRBV7-3|TRBJ1-1|13
CASSSTLYTEAFF
>TRBV7-2|TRBJ2-1|14
CASSLSGSHNEQFF
>TRBV5-4|TRBJ1-1|16
CASSLIGTGRSTEAFF
>TRBV20-1|TRBJ2-7|15
CSARKREGNSYEQYF
>TRBV28|TRBJ2-7|14
CASSLGAVAYEQYF
>TRBV6-1|TRBJ2-5|15
CASSDHGGIQETQYF
>TRBV4-1|TRBJ2-5|16
CASSQGQGGGRETQYF
>TRBV7-9|TRBJ2-7|14
CASSLAGGRDEQYF
>TRBV6-1|TRBJ2-2|15
CASSEWAENTGELFF
>TRBV4-1|TRBJ1-2|15
CASSQAGSVLYGYTF
>TRBV20-1|TRBJ2-1|16
CSAPPGTSGSYNEQFF
>TRBV5-1|TRBJ1-2|14
CASSGDRLNYGYTF
>TRBV20-1|TRBJ2-5|12
CSATENQETQYF
>TRBV5-6|TRBJ2-1|18
CASSLGGSSVQTNNEQFF
>TRBV4-1|TRBJ2-7|16
CASSPTVGIESHEQYF
>TRBV20-1|TRBJ1-4|12
CSARDDRGTLFF
>TRBV5-1|TRBJ2-2|13
CASSLDRPGELFF
>TRBV5-5|TRBJ2-7|15
CASRNPGRDAYEQYF
>TRBV6-9|TRBJ2-5|14
CASSYRDRGETQYF
>TRBV11-3|TRBJ2-7|14
CASSQGPSLAEQYF
>TRBV28|TRBJ2-7|13
CASSQGQAYEQYF
>TRBV5-6|TRBJ1-5|14
CASSSLTGGGPQHF
>TRBV6-2/TRBV6-3|TRBJ2-7|14
CASSLYRNDYEQYF
>TRBV20-1|TRBJ1-5|13
CSASGGVSQPQHF
>TRBV7-3|TRBJ1-1|13
CASSLTGTTEAFF
>TRBV4-1|TRBJ1-1|13
CASRESTGTEAFF
>TRBV7-9|TRBJ2-2|14
CASKAGGLSWELFF
>TRBV5-1|TRBJ2-3|15
CASSVGTSLQDTQYF
>TRBV5-1|TRBJ2-2|16
CASSFTAGTNTGELFF
>TRBV2|TRBJ2-7|14
CASSRTSGRQEQYF
>TRBV20-1|TRBJ1-1|11
CSAPTYTEAFF
>TRBV7-8|TRBJ2-1|19
CASSLGWDVGTATYNEQFF
>TRBV29-1|TRBJ2-7|13
CSVEVPPKGEQYF
>TRBV28|TRBJ2-1|14
CASSSGLGIYEQFF
>TRBV19|TRBJ2-1|15
CASSKTSGDYNEQFF